What follows are 29 T cell receptor beta chains derived from one specimen sequenced in a study of cytomegalovirus exposure and HLA in healthy donors. The PCR was carried out with 60 Vbeta primers and 13 Jbeta primers. Method: immunoSEQ multiplex PCR; TCRdb's copy keeps in-frame clones and lacks some. The sample yields 85,000 to 130,000 clones, roughly 84% seen once. Material for sequencing was PBMCs. The receptors originated from a woman aged 18-29 years in good health and CMV-seronegative.

This rearrangement joins TRBV9 to TRBJ2-1; 10 nucleotides line up with TRBD2. CDR3 size: 16 residues. CDR1 is SGDLS, CDR2 YYNGEE, per germline. V dropped 2 bases and J dropped 2; count of bases not matched to a gene: 4. Here the CDR3 DNA reads TGTGCCAGCAGCGTTCAAGCGGGGGGGGCCTACAATGAGCAGTTCTTC. Translation gives CASSVQAGGAYNEQFF.

This chain joins TRBV6-6 and TRBJ2-7; 8 bases are a match to TRBD2. The CDR3 spans 15 residues. V was pared by 6 bases and J by 4 bases, with 11 bases of the junction left unmatched. CDR1 and CDR2 from the germline V gene are MNHNY and SVGAGI (reference sequence). As DNA, the CDR3 is TGTGCCAGCAGCCGGACTAGCCGTGTTGGGTACGAGCAGTACTTC. It is translated as CASSRTSRVGYEQYF.

The CDR3 nucleotides read TGTGCCAGCAGCTCAAACCGAGGCAATTCACCCCTCCACTTT. This encodes CASSSNRGNSPLHF. This rearrangement joins TRBV11-2 to TRBJ1-6, with D uncertain. CDR1 and CDR2 from the germline V gene are SGHAT and FQNNGV. The ends were cut back, 4 bases at V and 7 bases at J, with 11 bases in the middle. This CDR3 spans 14 amino acids.

This chain links TRBV4-1 with TRBJ2-1; 7 positions match TRBD1. Germline V gene sequence: CDR1 MGHRA, CDR2 YSYEKL. The CDR3 runs to 16 residues. Losses at the gene ends were 0 bases for V and 8 bases for J; bases not matched to a gene: 10. CDR3 sequence: CASSQDRQTGLYEQFF. CDR3 coding DNA: TGCGCCAGCAGCCAAGATAGACAGACAGGGCTCTATGAGCAGTTCTTC.

This sequence joins TRBV4-3 and TRBJ2-5, with TRBD1 identical over 11 bases. Matching the DNA end better, TRBJ2-7 makes the J call doubtful. The CDR3 has 16 residues. The germline V gene encodes CDR1 LGHNA and CDR2 YSLEER. The CDR3 region has the DNA TGCGCCAGCAGCCCAAATCCGGGACAGGGGGCCTACGAGCAGTACTTC. Its protein is CASSPNPGQGAYEQYF.

V usage is TRBV7-9 and J usage is TRBJ2-7; 9 bases match TRBD1. Germline V gene lookup returns CDR1 SEHNR and CDR2 FQNEAQ (reference sequence). V dropped 6 bases and J dropped 0; count of bases not matched to a gene: 6. The CDR3 sequence is 15 residues long. As DNA, the CDR3 is TGTGCCAGCAGAAAGGGACAGGGCCTCTCCTACGAGCAGTACTTC. This encodes CASRKGQGLSYEQYF.

V usage is TRBV25-1 and J usage is TRBJ2-7; D unclear. The germline V gene encodes CDR1 MGHDK and CDR2 SYGVNS. V was trimmed by 5 bases and J by 5 bases, leaving 4 bases between them. The CDR3 covers 10 residues. This chain's CDR3 is CASSNNEQYF. DNA of the CDR3: TGTGCCAGCAGTAACAACGAGCAGTACTTC.

J is TRBJ1-1 and V is TRBV5-1, with TRBD1 matching over 8 bases. Germline V gene lookup returns CDR1 SGHRS and CDR2 YFSETQ. V was pared by 2 bases and J by 1 base, with 4 bases of the junction left unmatched. The CDR3 covers 15 residues. This chain's CDR3 is CASSFQTGENTEAFF. The CDR3 nucleotides are TGCGCCAGCAGCTTCCAGACAGGGGAGAACACTGAAGCTTTCTTT.

V is TRBV6-4 and J is TRBJ2-3, with TRBD2 identical over 9 bases. From germline, CDR1 is MRHNA and CDR2 SNTAGT. J gave up 5 bases and V 0 bases, and 3 bases lay outside the gene matches. This CDR3 contains 15 residues. CDR3 nucleotide sequence: TGTGCCAGCAGTGACTCTAGCGGGGGTAAAGATACGCAGTATTTT. Its translation is CASSDSSGGKDTQYF.

The chain uses TRBV6-6 and TRBJ2-3; 7 bases are a match to TRBD1. The V segment lost 3 bases and the J segment 4 bases; nucleotides outside the gene matches: 4. CDR3 length: 14 amino acids. CDR1 is MNHNY and CDR2 is SVGAGI in the germline V gene (reference sequence). Written as DNA, the CDR3 is TGTGCCAGCAGTTATGGGCAGGGGGCAGATACGCAGTATTTT. Translating it yields CASSYGQGADTQYF.

The chain joins TRBV28 to TRBJ1-3, with D maybe TRBD1 (6 bases). Germline values: CDR1 MDHEN, CDR2 SYDVKM. The length of the CDR3 is 16 residues. V was trimmed by 4 bases and J by 3 bases, leaving 16 bases between them. CDR3: CASSYILQGNGNTIYF. In DNA, the CDR3 is TGTGCCAGCAGTTACATACTACAGGGTAATGGAAACACCATATATTTT. Supplemented by reference TRBV28 and TRBJ1-3, the full variable domain reads DVKVTQSSRYLVKRTGEKVFLECVQDMDHENMFWYRQDPGLGLRLIYFSYDVKMKEKGDIPEGYSVSREKKERFSLILESASTNQTSMYLCASSYILQGNGNTIYFGEGSWLTVV.

This CDR3 is CASSEFGSGRVQETQYF. The CDR3 region has the DNA TGTGCCAGCAGTGAGTTTGGTAGCGGGAGGGTCCAGGAGACCCAGTACTTC. The chain is built from TRBV2 and TRBJ2-5; 11 nucleotides agree with TRBD2. J gave up 5 bases and V 3 bases, and 11 bases lay outside the gene matches. Per the germline V gene, CDR1 is SNHLY and CDR2 is FYNNEI. The CDR3 is 17 residues long.

This chain connects TRBV18 to TRBJ2-5; TRBD2 matches at 7 bases. Germline loops: CDR1 KGHSH, CDR2 LQKENI. CDR3 length: 12 residues. Trimming removed 3 bases from V and 5 bases from J; junction bases left unmatched: 0. CDR3 in amino acids: CASSPGGETQYF. For the CDR3, the DNA is TGTGCCAGCTCACCCGGGGGGGAGACCCAGTACTTC.

J is TRBJ1-4 and V is TRBV5-4; D not certain. V was pared by 4 bases and J by 4 bases, with 11 bases between. This CDR3 spans 14 amino acids. From germline, CDR1 is SGHNT and CDR2 YYREEE (reference sequence). This CDR3 is CASSEQNYNEKLFF. The DNA for the CDR3 is TGTGCCAGCAGCGAACAGAATTATAATGAAAAACTGTTTTTT.

J is TRBJ2-3 and V is TRBV7-2; 11 bases map to TRBD2. Germline CDR1 reads SGHTA; CDR2 reads FQGNSA. Unmatched junction bases numbered 7, after V lost 5 bases and J lost 0 bases. The CDR3 runs 17 residues. The CDR3 is CASSPSGLAASTDTQYF. The CDR3 coding sequence is TGTGCCAGCAGCCCATCGGGACTAGCGGCTAGCACAGATACGCAGTATTTT. Together with reference TRBV7-2 and TRBJ2-3, the CDR3 gives the full variable domain: GAGVSQSPSNKVTEKGKDVELRCDPISGHTALYWYRQSLGQGLEFLIYFQGNSAPDKSGLPSDRFSAERTGGSVSTLTIQRTQQEDSAVYLCASSPSGLAASTDTQYFGPGTRLTVL.

This chain joins TRBV18 and TRBJ2-5; no clear D. The end of the DNA fits TRBJ2-7 better, so the J call may be wrong. Germline-derived CDR1 and CDR2 are KGHSH and LQKENI. The CDR3 extends over 12 amino acids. The CDR3 region is CASSLDGSEQYF. In DNA, the CDR3 is TGTGCCAGCTCACTAGACGGGTCCGAGCAGTACTTC.

J is TRBJ2-7 and V is TRBV11-2; 8 bases are shared with TRBD1. The J segment lost 0 bases and the V segment lost 6 bases, leaving 4 bases of the junction unmatched. CDR1 is SGHAT and CDR2 is FQNNGV in the germline V gene. The CDR3 totals 14 residues. CDR3 in amino acids: CASRRTGFSYEQYF. CDR3 bases: TGTGCCAGCAGGCGGACAGGGTTCTCCTACGAGCAGTACTTC.

The chain carries TRBV7-9 and TRBJ2-7, with a weak D call TRBD1 (6 bases). Germline assignment: CDR1 SEHNR and CDR2 FQNEAQ (reference sequence). The CDR3 loop spans 16 amino acids. V dropped 0 bases and J dropped 0 bases, with 12 bases sitting between them. For the CDR3, the DNA is TGTGCCAGCAGCTTAGCGGGTCAGGGGCCCTCCTACGAGCAGTACTTC. It yields the protein CASSLAGQGPSYEQYF.

The gene calls are TRBV30 and TRBJ2-4; D is possibly TRBD1 (5 bases). This CDR3 has 16 residues. V shed 1 base and J shed 7 bases, with 20 bases lying between them. Germline values: CDR1 GTSNPN, CDR2 SVGIG (reference sequence). CDR3 residues: CAWSEGGRVFGNIQYF. As DNA, the CDR3 is TGTGCCTGGAGTGAGGGCGGCAGGGTGTTTGGGAACATTCAGTACTTC. The full variable domain, completed using reference TRBV30 and TRBJ2-4, is SQTIHQWPATLVQPVGSPLSLECTVEGTSNPNLYWYRQAAGRGLQLLFYSVGIGQISSEVPQNLSASRPQDRQFILSSKKLLLSDSGFYLCAWSEGGRVFGNIQYFGAGTRLSVL.

The chain uses TRBV10-3 and TRBJ2-7, with 7 bases identical to TRBD1. Looked up from germline, CDR1 is ENHRY and CDR2 is SYGVKD. V dropped 6 bases and J dropped 4; count of bases not matched to a gene: 6. The CDR3 consists of 13 residues. The CDR3 DNA sequence: TGTGCCATCAGCGGGACAGCCTTATACGAGCAGTACTTC. Its protein product is CAISGTALYEQYF.

There are a few counts of this clone. This chain joins TRBV5-1 and TRBJ2-1, with D possibly matching TRBD1 (6 bases). V gave up 4 bases and J gave up 0 bases, with 11 bases separating them. CDR3 length: 15 residues. CDR1 and CDR2 from the germline V gene are SGHRS and YFSETQ. The CDR3 nucleotides read TGCGCCAGCAGCCCACAGGGAAGCTCCTACAATGAGCAGTTCTTC. Amino acid sequence: CASSPQGSSYNEQFF.

V is TRBV13 and J is TRBJ2-6; D is unresolved. Germline V gene sequence: CDR1 PRHDT, CDR2 FYEKMQ (reference sequence). The V and J ends lost 1 base and 4 bases respectively, with 5 bases between them. The CDR3 runs to 14 residues. This chain's CDR3 is CASSLVRGANVLTF. The CDR3 coding sequence is TGTGCCAGCAGCTTAGTTCGGGGGGCCAACGTCCTGACTTTC.

The rearrangement joins TRBV5-1 to TRBJ2-1, with D uncertain. This CDR3 region has 11 residues. V was cut by 4 bases and J by 11 bases, with 10 bases left in between. The germline gives CDR1 SGHRS, CDR2 YFSETQ. The CDR3 protein is CASSHDTQQFF. The CDR3 DNA follows: TGCGCCAGCAGCCACGACACCCAGCAGTTCTTC.

J is TRBJ2-3 and V is TRBV4-1; 11 nucleotides align to TRBD2. V dropped 1 base and J dropped 2; count of bases not matched to a gene: 5. This CDR3 is built from 17 residues. CDR1 is MGHRA and CDR2 is YSYEKL in the germline V gene. CDR3 nucleotide sequence: TGCGCCAGCAGCCAAGTCCCTAGCGGGGGGATCACAGATACGCAGTATTTT. Translating gives CASSQVPSGGITDTQYF.

This rearrangement joins TRBV28 to TRBJ2-5, with D possibly being TRBD2 (5 bases). The CDR3 loop spans 15 amino acids. V gave up 7 bases and J gave up 1 base, with 16 bases separating them. Germline V gene data show CDR1 as MDHEN and CDR2 as SYDVKM. The CDR3 DNA follows: TGTGCCAGCACCGACTCTAGCATGGGCCAAGAGACCCAGTACTTC. It encodes CASTDSSMGQETQYF. The full variable domain, with the rest looked up from reference TRBV28 and TRBJ2-5, is DVKVTQSSRYLVKRTGEKVFLECVQDMDHENMFWYRQDPGLGLRLIYFSYDVKMKEKGDIPEGYSVSREKKERFSLILESASTNQTSMYLCASTDSSMGQETQYFGPGTRLLVL.

With respect to this clone: The same CDR3 arises from other DNA sequences in this sample as well. The V gene is TRBV19, the J gene TRBJ2-5; perhaps TRBD2 as D (5 bases). Trimming removed 3 bases at V and 5 bases at J, with 10 bases between. This CDR3 contains 13 residues. Per the germline V gene, CDR1 is LNHDA and CDR2 is SQIVND (reference sequence). CDR3 DNA sequence: TGTGCCAGTAGTATCGGAAGGGAGGAGACCCAGTACTTC. Encoded protein: CASSIGREETQYF.

V usage is TRBV10-3 and J usage is TRBJ1-2; D perhaps matches TRBD1 (5 bases). The germline CDR1 and CDR2 sequences are ENHRY and SYGVKD. V lost 4 bases and J 8 bases, leaving 11 bases between the germline ends. This CDR3 has 12 residues. The CDR3 sequence is CAISAGHGGYTF. CDR3 nucleotides: TGTGCCATCAGTGCAGGACATGGAGGCTACACCTTC.

This clone has just a few counts. The chain links TRBV6-6 to TRBJ2-5; 8 bases line up with TRBD2. The CDR3 runs 14 residues. Losses at the gene ends were 7 bases for V and 7 bases for J; bases not matched to a gene: 11. Germline loops: CDR1 MNHNY, CDR2 SVGAGI (reference sequence). The CDR3 nucleotides read TGTGCCAGCAACACACGGGGGGGGCGGGGGACCCAGTACTTC. This sequence encodes CASNTRGGRGTQYF.

J is TRBJ2-1 and V is TRBV30; 8 positions agree with TRBD1. Germline values: CDR1 GTSNPN, CDR2 SVGIG (reference sequence). Trimming took 3 bases from V and 3 from J; bases not matched to a gene: 13. The CDR3 has 17 amino acids. The CDR3 DNA follows: TGTGCCTGGAGGCGACCAATTCCGGGACAGGTCTACAATGAGCAGTTCTTC. Its translation: CAWRRPIPGQVYNEQFF.